Each of the 16 T cell receptor beta chains below was sequenced from the same sample in a study of technical replicates of blood from several donors. The repertoire was sequenced with immunoSEQ multiplex PCR; TCRdb's copy has only in-frame clones and lacks some. There are 60,000 to 65,000 clones in the sample; approximately 83% occur only once, and less than 6.5% lies in the top ten. Material: PBMCs. These TCRs come from a human donor in good health. Some clones in this sample may be carry-over from other donors' samples.

V usage is TRBV5-1 and J usage is TRBJ2-1; D is ambiguous. Germline V gives CDR1 SGHRS, CDR2 YFSETQ. This CDR3 is built from 14 residues. V was clipped by 1 base and J by 0 bases, with 5 bases between them. This CDR3 reads CASSLSDSYNEQFF. CDR3 bases: TGCGCCAGCAGCTTGAGCGACTCCTACAATGAGCAGTTCTTC.

The J gene is TRBJ2-3, the V gene TRBV9; tentative D call: TRBD1 (6 bases). Germline V gives CDR1 SGDLS, CDR2 YYNGEE. V shed 0 bases and J shed 1 base, with 12 bases lying between them. CDR3 length: 16 residues. CDR3 coding DNA: TGTGCCAGCAGCGTAGCTCGGACAGAGCGCACAGATACGCAGTATTTT. Translated: CASSVARTERTDTQYF.

The chain combines TRBV7-6 with TRBJ1-2; TRBD1 might be the D (5 bases). Per germline, CDR1 SGHVS and CDR2 FNYEAQ. Trimming removed 5 bases at V and 2 bases at J, with 9 bases between. The CDR3 contains 13 residues. The CDR3 DNA follows: TGTGCCAGCAGCCAACAGGAAAACTATGGCTACACCTTC. This translates into CASSQQENYGYTF.

This clone was observed once. This chain uses TRBV25-1 with TRBJ2-3; 8 bases align to TRBD2. The CDR3 sequence is 15 residues long. Trimming at V came to 4 bases and at J to 4 bases, leaving 7 bases not matched to a gene. Germline loops: CDR1 MGHDK, CDR2 SYGVNS. This CDR3 is CASSGGTRRSDTQYF. CDR3 DNA: TGTGCCAGCAGTGGCGGGACTAGAAGGTCAGATACGCAGTATTTT.

This clone was counted between two and nine times. The chain recombines TRBV30 with TRBJ2-1, with D perhaps TRBD2 (6 bases). V was pared by 0 bases and J by 2 bases, with 8 bases between. This CDR3 is built from 14 residues. From germline, CDR1 is GTSNPN and CDR2 SVGIG (reference sequence). The chain's CDR3 is CAWSVWGAYNEQFF. In DNA form, the CDR3 reads TGTGCCTGGAGTGTATGGGGGGCCTACAATGAGCAGTTCTTC.

The gene calls are TRBV10-2 and TRBJ1-4; the D is unclear. CDR1 is WSHSY, CDR2 SAAADI, per germline. V dropped 1 base and J dropped 8 bases, with 5 bases sitting between them. CDR3 length: 12 amino acids. This CDR3 reads CASSEFREKLFF. CDR3 DNA sequence: TGCGCCAGCAGTGAGTTTCGGGAAAAACTGTTTTTT.

This clone was observed once. V gene TRBV16 combines with J gene TRBJ1-5; 9 nucleotides line up with TRBD1. Trimming cost V 7 bases and J 7 bases; bases outside gene matches: 8. The CDR3 extends over 14 amino acids. From germline, CDR1 is KGHSY and CDR2 FQNENV. The chain's CDR3 is CASTLGGQGQPQHF. Here the CDR3 DNA reads TGTGCCAGCACCCTGGGGGGACAGGGCCAGCCCCAGCATTTT.

This chain links TRBV7-7 with TRBJ2-7; D perhaps matches TRBD1 (5 bases). Trimming stripped 5 bases from V and 0 bases from J, with 14 bases between. The CDR3 consists of 15 residues. CDR1 and CDR2 from the germline V gene are SSHAT and FNYEAQ (reference sequence). CDR3 sequence reads: CASSPRSGFSYEQYF. Written as DNA, the CDR3 is TGTGCCAGCAGCCCGAGGTCAGGGTTCTCCTACGAGCAGTACTTC.

There are a few counts of this clone. The chain combines TRBV15 with TRBJ1-1, with 8 bases fitting TRBD1. The CDR3 extends over 15 amino acids. From germline, CDR1 is LNHNV and CDR2 YYDKDF (reference sequence). Unmatched junction bases numbered 9, after V lost 0 bases and J lost 9 bases. In DNA form, the CDR3 reads TGTGCCACCAGCAGAGATAAGGATGCAGGGGGCAAAGCTTTCTTT. Translated: CATSRDKDAGGKAFF.

The chain couples TRBV14 to TRBJ1-4; D remains unclear. The CDR3 covers 11 residues. CDR1 and CDR2 from the germline V gene are SGHDN and FVKESK. With 4 bases removed from V and 10 bases from J, the gap between germline ends came to 7 bases. CDR3 in amino acids: CASSREGKLFF. For the CDR3, the DNA is TGTGCCAGCAGCCGGGAGGGAAAACTGTTTTTT.

The chain uses TRBV11-1 and TRBJ2-3; 9 nucleotides align to TRBD1. CDR3 size: 17 residues. The J segment lost 0 bases and the V segment lost 4 bases, leaving 8 bases of the junction unmatched. The V gene's germline CDR1 is SGHAT and CDR2 FQDESV (reference sequence). CDR3 in DNA: TGTGCCAGCAGCTCCAGCAATGGACAGGGGAGCACAGATACGCAGTATTTT. Translating gives CASSSSNGQGSTDTQYF.

The chain has TRBV2 and TRBJ2-1, with 8 bases identical to TRBD2. CDR1 and CDR2 from the germline V gene are SNHLY and FYNNEI. The CDR3 is 14 amino acids. V was pared by 7 bases and J by 6 bases, with 8 bases of the junction left unmatched. The CDR3 region is CASTGERGINEQFF. The CDR3 DNA reads TGTGCCAGCACCGGGGAGCGGGGGATCAATGAGCAGTTCTTC. The whole variable domain, remainder taken from reference TRBV2 and TRBJ2-1, is EPEVTQTPSHQVTQMGQEVILRCVPISNHLYFYWYRQILGQKVEFLVSFYNNEISEKSEIFDDQFSVERPDGSNFTLKIRSTKLEDSAMYFCASTGERGINEQFFGPGTRLTVL.

This chain joins TRBV7-9 and TRBJ2-7; D ambiguous. CDR3 length: 14 residues. Trimming pared 3 bases from V and 3 bases from J, leaving 12 bases between. Germline CDR1 is SEHNR and CDR2 is FQNEAQ (reference sequence). This CDR3 is CASSLGQSNYEQYF. Here the CDR3 DNA reads TGTGCCAGCAGCTTGGGCCAGTCAAACTACGAGCAGTACTTC.

The chain couples TRBV21-1 to TRBJ2-2; the table's D call, TRBD2, has no DNA check behind it. TRBV21-1 is a listed pseudogene. CDR3 length: 20 residues. CDR3 loop: CASSKATAGTSGGNTGELFF. The DNA of the CDR3 is TGTGCCAGCAGCAAGGCGACCGCCGGGACTAGCGGGGGGAACACCGGGGAGCTGTTTTTT.

The chain employs TRBV29-1 and TRBJ2-3, with D possibly being TRBD2 (5 bases). Deletions cut 4 bases from V and 0 bases from J, with 5 bases between. This CDR3 contains 12 residues. Germline CDR1 SQVTM, CDR2 ANQGSEA. This chain's CDR3 is CSVGTSTDTQYF. CDR3 DNA: TGCAGCGTTGGGACTAGCACAGATACGCAGTATTTT.

This chain uses TRBV5-8 with TRBJ2-2; the D is unclear. The V and J ends lost 0 bases and 1 base respectively, with 4 bases between them. The CDR3 is 14 residues long. Germline CDR1 SGHTS, CDR2 YDEGEE. CDR3 sequence reads: CASSLGQNTGELFF. The CDR3 DNA reads as TGTGCCAGCAGCTTGGGGCAGAACACCGGGGAGCTGTTTTTT.